This T cell receptor beta chain was sequenced for a study of blood T cell repertoires in COVID-19. Across the whole study: Samples of COVID-19 (acute and convalescent) were obtained from the United States, Italy and Spain. PBMCs, B-cell-depleted T cells, or T cells were the source of the cDNA or gDNA that made up the material.

As processed by the authors: Nucleated cell counts were estimated from reference gene primer amplification. Assay: immunoSEQ multiplex PCR; the TCRdb copy retains only in-frame clones and omits some. V and J calls plus clone size are reproduced from that table; the DNA served to infer D and trimming. The sample lists 90,000 to 120,000 clones, more than 70% seen once, with 4% to 6% in the top ten. V was trimmed by 0 bases and J by 4 bases, leaving 12 bases between them. This CDR3 has 15 residues. Germline lookup yields CDR1 MNHEY and CDR2 SVGAGI. The specimen sequenced was peripheral blood. The sequence was collected from a man aged 40-50 years with active or convalescent COVID-19. V usage is TRBV6-5 and J usage is TRBJ1-2; D is possibly TRBD1 (5 bases). The chain's CDR3 is CASSYSTGDSYGYTF. CDR3 in DNA: TGTGCCAGCAGTTACTCGACGGGGGATAGCTATGGCTACACCTTC.